The present T cell receptor (beta chain) was sequenced within a study of control samples from healthy donors and cancer patients. V lost 0 bases, J lost 7 bases, and 10 bases lay in between. CDR3 size: 13 residues. The germline V gene has CDR1 MNHEY and CDR2 SVGEGT. Repertoires were generated with immunoSEQ multiplex PCR, while TCRdb's copy carries only in-frame clones and drops some. This table has 120,000 or so clones, around 86% appearing once. Sequenced: blood. The chain joins TRBV6-2 or TRBV6-3 to TRBJ2-7; the D is unclear. The receptor was derived from a middle-aged man in good health. The CDR3 nucleotides are TGTGCCAGCAGTTACTCAAAGGTCTCGGAGCAGTACTTC. Protein: CASSYSKVSEQYF.